These T cell receptor beta chains were read from a single sample in a study of response to subunit inactivated influenza vaccine. MiXCR, applied by TCRdb to the RT-PCR reads, yields one record per CDR3 protein. The table has 860,000 or so distinct CDR3 sequences, 21% seen once. Specimen: PBMCs from blood, collected 4 to 6 days after vaccination. Receptors originate from a man aged 45-65 years who received an inactivated influenza vaccine. Both conserved end residues are part of each CDR3. The D gene is left open where the match is weak. Not all rows give a size; the values are once, few, many and, for expanded clones, a class.

NA TRBJ1-3 NA TRBV30 TGTGCCTGGAGTTCCCCTGGAAACACCATATATTTT CAWSSPGNTIYF
few TRBJ2-7 NA TRBV25-1 TGTGCCAGCAGCGAAGTGAGTACGCGGAGCGAGCAGTACTTC CASSEVSTRSEQYF
few TRBJ2-2 TRBD1 TRBV29-1 TGCAGCGTCGCATTACAGGGGGCCGGCGGGGAGCTGTTTTTT CSVALQGAGGELFF
few TRBJ1-2 NA TRBV7-9 TGTGCCAGCAGCTTAGTAGGGGGAGTAAACTATGGCTACACCTTC CASSLVGGVNYGYTF
many TRBJ2-2 NA TRBV27 TGTGCCAGCAGTTTGAGTTTGAACACCGGGGAGCTGTTTTTT CASSLSLNTGELFF
NA TRBJ2-1 TRBD2 TRBV5-1 TGCGCCAGCAGCCCTTCTGCGACTAGCGGGGGGCCCTCCTACAATGAGCAGTTCTTC CASSPSATSGGPSYNEQFF
many TRBJ1-1 NA TRBV6-5 TGTGCCAGCAGTTGGGGGGAAGTGTCGAACACTGAAGCTTTCTTT CASSWGEVSNTEAFF
few TRBJ2-6 NA TRBV15 TGTGCCACCAGTGGGACCACCGGCTCTGGGGCCAACGTCCTGACTTTC CATSGTTGSGANVLTF
few TRBJ1-4 TRBD1 TRBV3-1 TGTGCCAGCAGCCAACAACAGGGGTTGAGCGAAAAACTGTTTTTT CASSQQQGLSEKLFF
NA TRBJ1-2 TRBD1 TRBV6-5 TGTGCCAGCAGTTACTCTGGGACAGGGAACTATGGCTACACCTTC CASSYSGTGNYGYTF
NA TRBJ2-2 TRBD2 TRBV10-1 TGCGCCAGCAGCCCTAAGCGGGGGGACCGATTGGAGCTGTTTTTT CASSPKRGDRLELFF
NA TRBJ2-7 TRBD1 TRBV7-2 TGTGCCAGCAGCTTATTCGGGACAGGGACCTACGAGCAGTACTTC CASSLFGTGTYEQYF
many TRBJ1-6 NA TRBV5-1 TGCGCCAGCAGCTTGGCGGGCAGGGAGGTTTCACCCCTCCACTTT CASSLAGREVSPLHF
NA TRBJ1-2 NA TRBV20-1 TGCAGTGCTAGGACGGAGGGTAGCGTTGGCTACACCTTC CSARTEGSVGYTF
few TRBJ1-1 NA TRBV20-1 TGCAGTGCTAGTCAGTACATGAACACTGAAGCTTTCTTT CSASQYMNTEAFF
NA TRBJ1-3 NA TRBV3-1 TGTGCCAGCAGCCAAGGGCTACAGGGAACTGGAAACACCATATATTTT CASSQGLQGTGNTIYF
few TRBJ2-7 TRBD2 TRBV5-6 TGTGCCAGCAGTTCAGGGAGTAGCGGGAGGCCTGCCTACGAGCAGTACTTC CASSSGSSGRPAYEQYF
many TRBJ2-2 NA TRBV12-3/TRBV12-4 TGTGCCAGCAGTCCTTCCGCGACTAGTATCGGGGAGCTGTTTTTT CASSPSATSIGELFF
few TRBJ1-2 NA TRBV3-1 TGTGCCAGCAGCCATAGGAGAGATTATGGCTACACCTTC CASSHRRDYGYTF
NA TRBJ2-1 TRBD2 TRBV5-1 TGCGCCAGCAGCTGGGTTAGCGGGGGGGCCCGCAATGAGCAGTTCTTC CASSWVSGGARNEQFF
NA TRBJ2-2 TRBD2 TRBV12-3/TRBV12-4 TGTGCCAGCAGTCGCGGGAGTCCCCCAGTTAAGCTGTTTTTT CASSRGSPPVKLFF
NA TRBJ2-2 TRBD2 TRBV11-1 TGTGCCAGCAGCTTAGACTCTAGCGGAGCGAACACCGGGGAGCTGTTTTTT CASSLDSSGANTGELFF
NA TRBJ2-7 TRBD1 TRBV3-1 TGTGCCAGCACCCAAGGGACAGGGGGGGCTGAGCAGTACTTC CASTQGTGGAEQYF
NA TRBJ1-2 NA TRBV25-1 TGTGCCAGCAGGAGGGACACAGGGGGCTACACCTTC CASRRDTGGYTF
many TRBJ2-1 NA TRBV12-3/TRBV12-4 TGTGCCAGCAGTAACGGACTGGCCCACAATGAGCAGTTCTTC CASSNGLAHNEQFF
few TRBJ2-7 TRBD2 TRBV5-5 TGTGCCAGCAGCTTGCGGACGGGGGGTACTAACTACGAGCAGTACTTC CASSLRTGGTNYEQYF
NA TRBJ2-1 NA TRBV7-9 TGTGCCAGCAGCCCCGCCAGCGGCCATGAGCAGTTCTTC CASSPASGHEQFF
NA TRBJ2-6 NA TRBV19 TGTGCCAGTAGTATAGGGTTCACTGGGGCCAACGTCCTGACTTTC CASSIGFTGANVLTF
NA TRBJ2-1 TRBD2 TRBV10-3 TGTGCCATCAGTGATAATGGCGGGAGGAAAGGGAATGAGCAGTTCTTC CAISDNGGRKGNEQFF
NA TRBJ2-3 NA TRBV5-1 TGCGCCAGCAGCGCCGGGACCTATAGCACAGATACGCAGTATTTT CASSAGTYSTDTQYF
NA TRBJ2-7 TRBD1 TRBV5-1 TGCGCCTCCTCCAACGGGTACAGGGGGCGCGAAGAGCAGTACTTC CASSNGYRGREEQYF
NA TRBJ2-1 NA TRBV5-1 TGCGCCAGCAGCTTAATTAATTCGTACAATGAGCAGTTCTTC CASSLINSYNEQFF
NA TRBJ1-1 NA TRBV20-1 TGCAGTGCCCTCAGGGGAGCGCTGAACACTGAAGCTTTCTTT CSALRGALNTEAFF
NA TRBJ2-7 NA TRBV3-1 TGTGCCAGCAGTGGGTCGGGAGTGGGCTCCTACGAGCAGTACTTC CASSGSGVGSYEQYF
NA TRBJ2-1 TRBD1 TRBV10-3 TGTGCCATCAGTGAGTCGAGGGACAGATACAATGAGCAGTTCTTC CAISESRDRYNEQFF
few TRBJ2-1 NA TRBV6-1 TGTGCCAGCAGTCCCGGGATGGGACCTTACAATGAGCAGTTCTTC CASSPGMGPYNEQFF
few TRBJ1-2 NA TRBV3-1 TGTGCCAGCAGCCAATTTGGGGACGGGGGTATAGACTATGGCTACACCTTC CASSQFGDGGIDYGYTF
many TRBJ1-1 TRBD1 TRBV12-3/TRBV12-4 TGTGCCAGCAGCTTTCAGGGGGCCACTGAAGCTTTCTTT CASSFQGATEAFF
few TRBJ2-5 TRBD1 TRBV29-1 TGCAGCGTTGTCTTGGGGGACAGGGGATCGGGGACCCAGTACTTC CSVVLGDRGSGTQYF
NA TRBJ1-2 NA TRBV6-6 TGTGCCAGTCAACAGGGCGGCTATGGCTACACCTTC CASQQGGYGYTF
few TRBJ2-7 NA TRBV21-1 TGTGCCAGCAGCAAATCTTTGTGGCCGAGCTCCTACGAGCAGTACTTC CASSKSLWPSSYEQYF
few TRBJ2-2 NA TRBV20-1 TGCAGTGCTAGAGATTTGGGGTTCCCGAACTCCGGGGAGCTGTTTTTT CSARDLGFPNSGELFF
few TRBJ2-2 NA TRBV18 TGTGCCAGCTCACCAGAAGGCCCCGCGGGACCGAACACCGGGGAGCTGTTTTTT CASSPEGPAGPNTGELFF
NA TRBJ1-1 NA TRBV7-9 TGTGCCAGCAGCCAACCCACTGAAGCTTTCTTT CASSQPTEAFF
few TRBJ2-3 NA TRBV7-9 TGTGCCAGCAGCTTAGTGGGCAGCAGCGCTGGGACAGATACGCAGTATTTT CASSLVGSSAGTDTQYF